The source of this T cell receptor (beta chain) is a study of shared clonotypes between healthy human individuals. Clones were sequenced by immunoSEQ multiplex PCR, and TCRdb holds only the in-frame ones, with some missing. The repertoire holds roughly 1,600,000 clones, approximately 98.5% seen once, with approximately 0.4% in the top ten. Details on this clone: The target antigen is unknown. At the DNA level, this CDR3 is encoded by other sequences in the same sample as well.

Study conclusions and caveats: Despite large depth, rarefaction showed incomplete sorted-subset sequencing.

The CDR3 consists of 14 residues. V lost 3 bases, J lost 0 bases, and 8 bases lay in between. Germline V gene data show CDR1 as KGHSH and CDR2 as LQKENI. This sequence was found in a man aged 25-40 years in good health. Input material: naive CD4+ T cells sorted from blood. The subset was: CD45RA+ positively selected. The chain is built from TRBV18 and TRBJ1-1; D might be TRBD1 (5 bases). The CDR3 region has the DNA TGTGCCAGCTCACCCACAGGTTTGAACACTGAAGCTTTCTTT. Translation gives CASSPTGLNTEAFF.